The 21 T cell receptor beta chains reported below all come from one sample, sequenced in a study of molecular identifiers for immune sequencing clone quantification. In TCRdb, the PCR reads were re-called with MiXCR into one record per CDR3 protein. The table has some 97,000 distinct CDR3 sequences, 20% to 25% seen once. The sample consisted of naive CD8+ T cells from blood, with Jurkat cell RNA spiked in. Subset noted: FACS-sorted CD8+CD4-CCR7+CD45RA+ naive T cells. The receptor source for this set is a human donor in good health. Some libraries in this study had Jurkat cell RNA spiked in.

The chain couples TRBV12-5 to TRBJ2-5; no definite D call. Trimming left V 8 bases short and J 5 bases short, with 15 bases between. The germline gives CDR1 LGHNT, CDR2 FRNRAP. This CDR3 contains 13 residues. The CDR3 region is CASHPQLKETQYF. The CDR3 DNA sequence: TGTGCTAGTCATCCCCAGTTGAAGGAGACCCAGTACTTC.

In this sample, this clonotype turned up many times. The chain recombines TRBV6-5 with TRBJ2-7; no definite D call. The CDR3 consists of 13 residues. The V gene lost 6 bases and the J gene lost 2 bases, with 11 bases spanning the gap. Germline CDR1 reads MNHEY; CDR2 reads SVGAGI. CDR3 sequence: CASRDIEAYEQYF. The CDR3, as DNA: TGTGCCAGCAGAGACATTGAAGCCTACGAGCAGTACTTC.

This clonotype occurred many times. The V gene is TRBV29-1, the J gene TRBJ1-3; D call uncertain. V lost 0 bases to trimming and J lost 8 bases, with 14 bases between them. CDR1 and CDR2 (germline): SQVTM, ANQGSEA. This CDR3 is built from 14 residues. CDR3: CSVEDSGPVDTIYF. The CDR3 coding sequence is TGCAGCGTTGAAGATTCTGGCCCGGTGGACACCATATATTTT.

To note about this clonotype: Since a much larger clone is just one base distant, this may be a read error. CDR3 in amino acids: CASSIDQSTYTQYF. CDR3 bases: TGTGCCAGTAGTATAGATCAAAGCACATATACGCAGTATTTT. This chain links TRBV19 with TRBJ2-3; the D is unclear. The CDR3 sequence is 14 residues long. The germline V gene encodes CDR1 LNHDA and CDR2 SQIVND (reference sequence).

As concerns this clonotype: A much larger clone lies one base from this, so it may be a read error. The chain has TRBV20-1 and TRBJ2-7, with TRBD2 matching 15 bases. Looked up from germline, CDR1 is DFQATT and CDR2 is SNEGSKA (reference sequence). This CDR3 comprises 19 residues. CDR3 nucleotides: TGCAGTGCTAGACCCGGACTAGCGGGAGGGCCGACCCACCCCTACGAGCAGTGCTTC. Protein: CSARPGLAGGPTHPYEQCF.

As concerns this clonotype: One base away lies a much larger clone, so this may be a sequencing read error. The chain uses TRBV9 and TRBJ2-3; D not certain. CDR1 and CDR2 from the germline V gene are SGDLS and YYNGEE. With 0 bases removed from V and 1 base from J, the gap between germline ends came to 24 bases. The CDR3 has 20 amino acids. The CDR3 coding sequence is TGTGCCAGCAGCGTAGGTGGTAGTCCCTCCTTAAAGGTCGGCACAGATACGCAGTATTTT. Its translation: CASSVGGSPSLKVGTDTQYF.

This clonotype was detected only a few times. This chain uses TRBV4-2 with TRBJ2-7; TRBD1 aligns across 8 bases. The CDR3 contains 13 residues. CDR1 and CDR2 (germline): LGHNA, YNFKEQ. J was trimmed by 4 bases and V by 3 bases; bases with no gene match: 2. CDR3 protein: CASSHRQGYEQYF. The CDR3 nucleotides are TGTGCCAGCAGCCACAGACAGGGGTACGAGCAGTACTTC.

A note on this clonotype: This may be a read error, as it is one base from a much larger clone. This sequence joins TRBV6-5 and TRBJ1-1; D is ambiguous. The V and J ends lost 2 bases and 4 bases respectively, with 11 bases between them. Per germline, CDR1 MNHEY and CDR2 SVGAGI. There are 14 residues in the CDR3. CDR3 residues: CASSYKVLGTEAFF. CDR3 in DNA: TGTGCCAGCAGTTACAAGGTTCTGGGCACTGAAGCTTTCTTT.

With regard to this clonotype: Given a much more abundant clone one base away, this may be a read error. The gene calls are TRBV11-2 and TRBJ1-5; D may be TRBD1 (5 bases). Looked up from germline, CDR1 is SGHAT and CDR2 is FQNNGV. The length of the CDR3 is 16 residues. CDR3 coding DNA: TGTGCCAGCAGCTTAGCGCTGGGACCTAGCAATCAGCCCCCGCATTTT. Translation gives CASSLALGPSNQPPHF.

This clonotype showed up just a few times. The chain couples TRBV27 to TRBJ2-7; D tentatively reads TRBD1 or TRBD2 (7 bases each). Trimming shortened V by 6 bases and J by 5 bases, and 17 bases separated the two germline ends. Germline V lookup: CDR1 MNHEY, CDR2 SMNVEV (reference sequence). The length of the CDR3 is 14 residues. The CDR3, as DNA: TGTGCCAGCAGCCTCAGGGGGGGATGGAACGAGCAGTACTTC. Protein sequence: CASSLRGGWNEQYF.

In this sample, this clonotype turned up many times. This chain connects TRBV3-1 to TRBJ2-1; no clear D. The V end was cut by 1 base, the J end by 7 bases, with 8 bases between. CDR1 and CDR2 from the germline V gene are LGHDT and YNNKEL (reference sequence). CDR3 length: 13 residues. CDR3 in amino acids: CASSQASPNEQFF. Written as DNA, the CDR3 is TGTGCCAGCAGCCAAGCTAGTCCGAATGAGCAGTTCTTC.

This clonotype was recorded at least ten times. The J gene is TRBJ2-3, the V gene TRBV13, with D unresolved. This CDR3 spans 14 amino acids. V was clipped by 3 bases and J by 0 bases, with 7 bases between them. CDR1 PRHDT and CDR2 FYEKMQ come from the germline V gene (reference sequence). CDR3 in DNA: TGTGCCAGCAGCTTTCGGCGGAGCACAGATACGCAGTATTTT. Translation: CASSFRRSTDTQYF.

The chain combines TRBV7-9 with TRBJ2-7; D unclear. Deletions cut 8 bases from V and 4 bases from J, with 12 bases between. Germline lookup yields CDR1 SEHNR and CDR2 FQNEAQ (reference sequence). CDR3 length: 12 residues. The CDR3 DNA reads as TGTGCCAGCGGCTCATTGAGTTACGAGCAGTACTTC. Translating it yields CASGSLSYEQYF.

This clonotype was recorded many times. The chain recombines TRBV7-9 with TRBJ1-4; no definite D call. Trimming pared 5 bases from V and 4 bases from J, leaving 5 bases between. This CDR3 is 12 amino acids long. Germline loops: CDR1 SEHNR, CDR2 FQNEAQ (reference sequence). The CDR3 here is CASSPYNEKLFF. The CDR3 DNA reads as TGTGCCAGCAGCCCATATAATGAAAAACTGTTTTTT.

This clonotype was detected only a few times. With a much larger clone just one base away, this may be a read error. The V gene is TRBV6-2 or TRBV6-3, the J gene TRBJ2-5; possibly TRBD2 for D (5 bases). Germline V gene data show CDR1 as MNHEY and CDR2 as SVGEGT. CDR3 size: 14 residues. CDR3 in amino acids: CASGVRGSQEPQYF. The CDR3 coding sequence is TGTGCCAGCGGCGTCCGGGGTAGCCAAGAGCCCCAGTACTTC.

This clonotype has a count of ten or more. V is TRBV29-1 and J is TRBJ2-7; no reliable D call. CDR1 and CDR2 from the germline V gene are SQVTM and ANQGSEA. CDR3 size: 12 residues. Deletions cut 4 bases from V and 3 bases from J, with 10 bases between. The CDR3 DNA follows: TGCAGCGTTGCCCCTACAGACTACGAGCAGTACTTC. Protein product: CSVAPTDYEQYF.

This clonotype has at least ten counts. The chain carries TRBV15 and TRBJ2-5; no firm D call. Germline assignment: CDR1 LNHNV and CDR2 YYDKDF (reference sequence). The CDR3 consists of 12 residues. V was trimmed by 3 bases and J by 5 bases, leaving 7 bases between them. CDR3 region: CATSSLLETQYF. CDR3 nucleotide sequence: TGTGCCACCAGCAGTCTACTCGAGACCCAGTACTTC.

This clonotype was counted at least ten times. The V call is TRBV6-1, the J call TRBJ2-1; TRBD2 agrees at 9 bases. The V and J ends lost 1 base and 9 bases, in that order; junction bases with no gene match: 10. Germline V gene sequence: CDR1 MNHNS, CDR2 SASEGT. The CDR3 has 16 amino acids. CDR3 nucleotides: TGTGCCAGCAGTGAAGTCGGCGGGAGGGCACCCGTTGAGCAGTTCTTC. This gives the protein CASSEVGGRAPVEQFF.

As regards this clonotype: A much larger clonotype is one base distant, so this may be a read error. The chain has TRBV10-2 and TRBJ1-4; D uncertain. In germline, CDR1 is WSHSY, CDR2 SAAADI. This CDR3 has 11 residues. CDR3 amino acids: CTSGEYEKLFF. The CDR3 DNA is TGCACCAGTGGGGAGTATGAAAAACTGTTTTTT.

A note on this clonotype: Being one base from a much bigger clone, this may be a read error. The rearrangement links TRBV5-5 to TRBJ2-7, with D possibly called TRBD1 or TRBD2 (6 bases each). CDR1 SGHKS and CDR2 YYEKEE come from the germline V gene (reference sequence). This CDR3 region has 16 residues. CDR3 DNA sequence: TGTGCCAGCAGCTTGGAGGGGGGACCCACCGGTTTGGAGCAGAACTTC. Its protein is CASSLEGGPTGLEQNF.

This clonotype was recorded many times. This rearrangement joins TRBV4-1 to TRBJ2-1; TRBD2 aligns across 9 bases. The CDR3 sequence is 15 residues long. From germline, CDR1 is MGHRA and CDR2 YSYEKL. After removal of 3 bases from V and 8 bases from J, the junction contained 8 bases not matched to a gene. CDR3 in amino acids: CASSHLAGGPDEQFF. The DNA of the CDR3 is TGCGCCAGCAGCCATCTGGCGGGGGGGCCGGATGAGCAGTTCTTC.